What follows is one T cell receptor beta chain and its context. The data originate from a study of shared clonotypes between healthy human individuals. The test was conducted at deep level. Sequencing used immunoSEQ multiplex PCR; TCRdb keeps in-frame clones, though not all of them. This sample has about a million clones, with approximately 70% found just once. This CDR3 is 15 amino acids long. V was trimmed by 5 bases and J by 1 base, leaving 12 bases between them. Germline lookup yields CDR1 SEHNR and CDR2 FQNEAQ (reference sequence). This receptor was identified in a man in his late teens or twenties in good health. Source material: memory CD4+ T cells sorted from blood. Documented subset: CD45RA-negative fraction. This chain uses TRBV7-9 with TRBJ2-1; weak D call: TRBD2 (6 bases). The CDR3 DNA is TGTGCCAGCAGCGTGACTAGTGGATCCTACAATGAGCAGTTCTTC. This codes for CASSVTSGSYNEQFF.